This T cell receptor beta chain was sequenced in a study of blood T cell repertoires in COVID-19. Measured with immunoSEQ multiplex PCR; TCRdb has only the in-frame clones, and not every one. The sample shows over 60,000 clones, 90% of them seen only once. Trimming took 0 bases from V and 10 from J; bases not matched to a gene: 2. The CDR3 has 13 residues. The germline gives CDR1 SGHKS, CDR2 YYEKEE (reference sequence). This clonotype was sampled from a middle-aged man with COVID-19, enrolled during active disease. The specimen sequenced was peripheral blood. V usage is TRBV5-5 and J usage is TRBJ1-4; 8 positions match TRBD1. The CDR3 region has the DNA TGTGCCAGCAGCTTGGCAGGGGGCCGAAAACTGTTTTTT. This codes for CASSLAGGRKLFF.